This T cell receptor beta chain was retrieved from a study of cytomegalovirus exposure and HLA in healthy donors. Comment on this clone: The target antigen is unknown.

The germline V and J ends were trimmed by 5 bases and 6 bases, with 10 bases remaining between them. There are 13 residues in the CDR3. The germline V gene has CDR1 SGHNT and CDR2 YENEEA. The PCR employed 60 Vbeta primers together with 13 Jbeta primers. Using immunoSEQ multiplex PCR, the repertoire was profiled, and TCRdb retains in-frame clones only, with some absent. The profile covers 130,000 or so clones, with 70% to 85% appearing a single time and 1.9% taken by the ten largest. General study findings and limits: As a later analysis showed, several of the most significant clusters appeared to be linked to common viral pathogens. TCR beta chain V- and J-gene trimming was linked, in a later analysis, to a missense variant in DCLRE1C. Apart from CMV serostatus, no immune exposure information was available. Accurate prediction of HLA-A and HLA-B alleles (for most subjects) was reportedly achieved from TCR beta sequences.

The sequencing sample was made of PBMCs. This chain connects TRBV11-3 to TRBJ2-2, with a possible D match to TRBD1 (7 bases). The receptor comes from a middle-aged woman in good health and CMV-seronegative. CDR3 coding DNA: TGTGCCAGCAGCCAGGGGGAGGCCGGGGAGCTGTTTTTT. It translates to CASSQGEAGELFF.